This TCR beta chain was profiled in a study of regulatory T cells in long-lasting Graves disease. Trimming removed 0 bases at V and 1 base at J, with 15 bases between. CDR3 length equals 17 residues. Germline V gene data show CDR1 as MNHEY and CDR2 as SVGEGT. Sample time point: newly diagnosed GD, antithyroid drugs for less than 3 months. The TCR library was made from RNA that had been extracted from PBMCs in TRIzol. HTBI primers from iRepertoire and Arm-PCR of CDR3 regions yielded the TCR beta libraries. TCRdb processed the multiplex PCR reads anew with MiXCR; each CDR3 protein has one entry. This sample has 400,000 to 650,000 distinct CDR3 sequences, with about 16% found just once. A further study also used this sample, focusing on T cells in Graves' hyperthyroidism and ophthalmopathy. That study reports: Thyroid ultrasound and orbital computed tomography, with clinical symptoms and serum thyroxine and TRAb, informed diagnoses.

Sequencing used peripheral blood mononuclear cells (PBMCs), obtained at new diagnosis, from a patient treated with antithyroid drugs. The chain has TRBV6-2 or TRBV6-3 and TRBJ1-1; D remains ambiguous. This sequence originates from a woman aged 40-60 years with Graves disease. In DNA form, the CDR3 reads TGTGCCAGCAGTTACTCGGAGGTCGGGGTTTCGAACACTGAAGCTTTCTTT. Its translation: CASSYSEVGVSNTEAFF.